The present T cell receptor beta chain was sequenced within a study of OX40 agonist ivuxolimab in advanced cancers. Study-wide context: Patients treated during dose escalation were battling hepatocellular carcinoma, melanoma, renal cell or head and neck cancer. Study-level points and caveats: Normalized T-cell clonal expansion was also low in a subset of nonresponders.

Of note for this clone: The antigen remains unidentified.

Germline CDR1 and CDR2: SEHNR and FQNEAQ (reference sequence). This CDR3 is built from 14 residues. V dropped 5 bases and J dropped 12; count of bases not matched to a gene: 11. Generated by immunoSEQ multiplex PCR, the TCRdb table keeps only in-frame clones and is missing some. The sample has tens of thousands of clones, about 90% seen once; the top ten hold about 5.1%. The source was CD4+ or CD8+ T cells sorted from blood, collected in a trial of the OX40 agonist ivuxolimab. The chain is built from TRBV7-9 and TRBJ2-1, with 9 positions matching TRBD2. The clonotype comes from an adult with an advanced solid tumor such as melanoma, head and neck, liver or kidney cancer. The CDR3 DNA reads TGTGCCAGCAGCCCCGGGGTAGCGGGAGCCACGCAGTTCTTC. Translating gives CASSPGVAGATQFF.